The 13 T cell receptor beta chains below were found in one sample sequenced in a study of cytomegalovirus exposure and HLA in healthy donors. Primers: 60 Vbeta forward and 13 Jbeta reverse. Produced via immunoSEQ multiplex PCR; TCRdb's table is partial and in-frame only. This sample has tens of thousands of clones, with roughly 87% found just once. The sequenced sample was PBMCs. All receptors derive from a woman in her 40s in good health and CMV-seropositive.

This clone appeared a single time. The rearrangement joins TRBV12-5 to TRBJ2-3; possibly TRBD2 for D (5 bases). CDR3 length: 15 amino acids. V lost 5 bases and J 0 bases, leaving 12 bases between the germline ends. Germline lookup yields CDR1 LGHNT and CDR2 FRNRAP. CDR3 nucleotide sequence: TGTGCTAGTGGTGCTTCTAGCAGTAGCACAGATACGCAGTATTTT. Residues: CASGASSSSTDTQYF.

This clone was seen a single time. The CDR3 spells CASSRDRDNQPQHF. CDR3 DNA: TGTGCCAGCTCGCGGGACAGGGACAATCAGCCCCAGCATTTT. The chain joins TRBV18 to TRBJ1-5; TRBD1 agrees at 9 bases. In germline, CDR1 is KGHSH, CDR2 LQKENI. Losses at the gene ends were 6 bases for V and 3 bases for J; bases not matched to a gene: 3. This CDR3 contains 14 residues.

Note on this clone: At one of its ends the junction is not consistent with the germline gene, which may arise from a read error. V is TRBV7-9 and J is TRBJ2-2; 11 nucleotides align to TRBD1. This CDR3 is 15 amino acids long. Germline-derived CDR1 and CDR2 are SEHNR and FQNEAQ (reference sequence). CDR3 nucleotide sequence: TGTTCCAGCACCTGGAGGACAGGGGGCCCCGGGGAGCTGTTTTTT. Translation: CSSTWRTGGPGELFF.

The gene calls are TRBV5-1 and TRBJ1-2; D might be TRBD1 (6 bases). Trimming removed 4 bases at V and 7 bases at J, with 20 bases between. The CDR3 has 15 amino acids. The germline gives CDR1 SGHRS, CDR2 YFSETQ. DNA for the CDR3: TGCGCCAGCAGCCCCAACCCCCAGGGGAGTCGTGGCTACACCTTC. It is translated as CASSPNPQGSRGYTF.

The chain recombines TRBV9 with TRBJ2-1; unclear D gene. CDR1 is SGDLS, CDR2 YYNGEE, per germline. Deletions cut 4 bases from V and 4 bases from J, with 18 bases between. The CDR3 is made up of 16 amino acids. The CDR3 spells CASSSPTAYAYNEQFF. The DNA for the CDR3 is TGTGCCAGCAGCTCCCCGACTGCCTACGCTTACAATGAGCAGTTCTTC. The full variable domain, in which reference TRBV9 and TRBJ2-1 provide the parts outside the CDR3, is DSGVTQTPKHLITATGQRVTLRCSPRSGDLSVYWYQQSLDQGLQFLIQYYNGEERAKGNILERFSAQQFPDLHSELNLSSLELGDSALYFCASSSPTAYAYNEQFFGPGTRLTVL.

The chain has TRBV28 and TRBJ2-7, with D perhaps matching TRBD2 (5 bases). The CDR3 covers 14 residues. V was shortened by 6 bases and J by 6 bases, with 18 bases between the two germline ends. Germline CDR1 and CDR2: MDHEN and SYDVKM. The CDR3, as DNA: TGTGCCAGCAGCCGCTCCCGGAGGAGAGGCGAGCAGTACTTC. It yields the protein CASSRSRRRGEQYF. Full variable domain (rest looked up from reference TRBV28 and TRBJ2-7): DVKVTQSSRYLVKRTGEKVFLECVQDMDHENMFWYRQDPGLGLRLIYFSYDVKMKEKGDIPEGYSVSREKKERFSLILESASTNQTSMYLCASSRSRRRGEQYFGPGTRLTVT.

The chain is built from TRBV11-2 and TRBJ1-1; D not resolved. Trimming took off 2 bases at V and 0 bases at J, with 13 bases between the two ends. Per germline, CDR1 SGHAT and CDR2 FQNNGV. This CDR3 has 16 amino acids. The DNA for the CDR3 is TGTGCCAGCAGCTTACCCCACAACACCCTGAACACTGAAGCTTTCTTT. This gives the protein CASSLPHNTLNTEAFF.

This clone was recorded a few times. This chain connects TRBV6-5 to TRBJ1-3; the D gene is possibly TRBD1 (5 bases). V was clipped by 7 bases and J by 0 bases, with 13 bases between them. This CDR3 spans 15 amino acids. Germline values: CDR1 MNHEY, CDR2 SVGAGI. Here the CDR3 DNA reads TGTGCCAGCAAACGGGGGGGTGGCTCTGGAAACACCATATATTTT. Its translation: CASKRGGGSGNTIYF.

The chain carries TRBV6-6 and TRBJ2-1; 7 positions match TRBD2. The CDR3 is 15 residues long. The J segment lost 6 bases and the V segment lost 5 bases, leaving 10 bases of the junction unmatched. Germline loops: CDR1 MNHNY, CDR2 SVGAGI (reference sequence). CDR3 sequence: CASSAPLERGNEQFF. The DNA for the CDR3 is TGTGCCAGCAGTGCGCCACTGGAGCGGGGCAATGAGCAGTTCTTC.

The chain has TRBV6-6 and TRBJ2-5; D is perhaps TRBD2 (6 bases). The V end was cut by 8 bases, the J end by 1 base, with 8 bases between. The CDR3 runs 12 residues. CDR1 MNHNY and CDR2 SVGAGI come from the germline V gene (reference sequence). The CDR3 nucleotides read TGTGCCAGCGGGAGGACCCAAGAGACCCAGTACTTC. It is translated as CASGRTQETQYF.

The DNA of the CDR3 is TGTGCCAGCAGCCAAGATCAAGCTAGATGGACCGGGGAGCTGTTTTTT. Translation: CASSQDQARWTGELFF. The chain employs TRBV4-2 and TRBJ2-2, with D hard to call. Trimming stripped 0 bases from V and 5 bases from J, with 13 bases between. The germline V gene encodes CDR1 LGHNA and CDR2 YNFKEQ. This CDR3 has 16 residues.

The chain joins TRBV7-2 to TRBJ2-6; D perhaps matches TRBD2 (6 bases). CDR3 size: 15 residues. V lost 3 bases to trimming and J lost 2 bases, with 8 bases between them. CDR1 SGHTA and CDR2 FQGNSA come from the germline V gene. CDR3: CASSFGGTGANVLTF. As DNA, the CDR3 is TGTGCCAGCAGCTTTGGGGGGACTGGGGCCAACGTCCTGACTTTC.

The V gene is TRBV15, the J gene TRBJ1-1; D ambiguous. V was cut by 6 bases and J by 7 bases, with 18 bases left in between. The germline gives CDR1 LNHNV, CDR2 YYDKDF (reference sequence). CDR3 size: 14 residues. This CDR3 is CATSDLILDNEAFF. The CDR3 DNA reads TGTGCCACCAGTGATCTGATTCTTGACAATGAAGCTTTCTTT.